This T cell receptor beta chain came from a study of CD8 T cells in ankylosing spondylitis. CDR3 length: 14 residues. V lost 4 bases and J lost 8; bases outside the gene matches: 10. Looked up from germline, CDR1 is SGHRS and CDR2 is YFSETQ. Only a few counts were recorded for this clonotype. As yet, its antigen is unknown. Notes on the study in general: Past studies reported some motif variants in reactive arthritis synovial fluid and blood.

Quantitative 5'-RACE with molecular barcodes was used to make the TCR beta libraries. Using its own MiXCR run on the 5' RACE reads, TCRdb lists one record per CDR3 protein. The sample has 300,000 to 400,000 distinct CDR3 sequences, roughly 15% seen once. Specimen: blood, either unsorted or a sorted T cell fraction (not recorded which). This TCR was recovered from a male donor with ankylosing spondylitis or in good health (not recorded which). This sequence joins TRBV5-1 and TRBJ2-3; the match to TRBD1 covers 7 bases. The CDR3 sequence: CASSPGQEVGTQYF. The DNA of the CDR3 is TGCGCCAGCAGCCCTGGACAGGAGGTCGGTACGCAGTATTTT.